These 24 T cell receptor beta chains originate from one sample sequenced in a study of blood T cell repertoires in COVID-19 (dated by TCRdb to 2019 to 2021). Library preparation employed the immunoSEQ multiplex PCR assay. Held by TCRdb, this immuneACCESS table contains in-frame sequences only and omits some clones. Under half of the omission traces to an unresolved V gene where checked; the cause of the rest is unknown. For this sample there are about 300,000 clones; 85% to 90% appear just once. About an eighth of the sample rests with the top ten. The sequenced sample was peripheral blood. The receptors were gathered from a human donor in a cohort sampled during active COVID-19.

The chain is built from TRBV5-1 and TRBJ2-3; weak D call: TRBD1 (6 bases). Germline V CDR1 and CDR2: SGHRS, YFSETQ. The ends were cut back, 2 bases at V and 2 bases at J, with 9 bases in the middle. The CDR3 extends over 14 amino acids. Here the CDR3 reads CASSLGQITDTQYF. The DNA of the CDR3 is TGCGCCAGCAGCTTAGGACAGATCACAGATACGCAGTATTTT.

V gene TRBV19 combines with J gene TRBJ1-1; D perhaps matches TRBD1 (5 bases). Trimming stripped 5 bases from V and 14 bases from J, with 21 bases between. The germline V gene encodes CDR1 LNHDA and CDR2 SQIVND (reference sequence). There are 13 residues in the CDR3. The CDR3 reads CASSPSRDRPVFF. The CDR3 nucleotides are TGTGCCAGTAGTCCCAGCAGGGATCGCCCAGTCTTCTTT.

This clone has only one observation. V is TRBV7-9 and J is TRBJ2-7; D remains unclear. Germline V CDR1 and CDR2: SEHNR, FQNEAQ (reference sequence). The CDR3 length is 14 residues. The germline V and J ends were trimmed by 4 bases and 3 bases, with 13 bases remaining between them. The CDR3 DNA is TGTGCCAGCAGCTCGCCGGAGACCGGCTACGAGCAGTACTTC. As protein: CASSSPETGYEQYF.

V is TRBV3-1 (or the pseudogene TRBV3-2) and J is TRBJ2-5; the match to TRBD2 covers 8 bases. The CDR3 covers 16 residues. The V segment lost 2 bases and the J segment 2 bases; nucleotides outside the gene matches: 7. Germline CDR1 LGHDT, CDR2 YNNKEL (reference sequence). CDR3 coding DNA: TGTGCCAGCAGCCAAAAAAGCGGGAGTTGGCAAGAGACCCAGTACTTC. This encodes CASSQKSGSWQETQYF.

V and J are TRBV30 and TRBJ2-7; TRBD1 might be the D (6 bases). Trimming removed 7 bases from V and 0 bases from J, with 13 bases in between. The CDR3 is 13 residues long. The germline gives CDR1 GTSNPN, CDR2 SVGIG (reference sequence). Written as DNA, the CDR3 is TGTGCCTTACAGGGAAGGGTCTCCTACGAGCAGTACTTC. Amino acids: CALQGRVSYEQYF.

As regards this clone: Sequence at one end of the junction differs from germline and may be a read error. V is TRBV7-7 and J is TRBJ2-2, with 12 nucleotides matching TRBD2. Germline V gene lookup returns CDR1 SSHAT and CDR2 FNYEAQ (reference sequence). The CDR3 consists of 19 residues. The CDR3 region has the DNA TGTGCTAGCAGCTTGGGGGCCCTAGCGGGAGGGATGAACACCGGGGAGCTGTTTTTT. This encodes CASSLGALAGGMNTGELFF.

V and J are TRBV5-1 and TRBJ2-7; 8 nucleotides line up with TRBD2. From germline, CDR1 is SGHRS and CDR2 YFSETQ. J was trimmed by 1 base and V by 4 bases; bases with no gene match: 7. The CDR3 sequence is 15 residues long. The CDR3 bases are TGCGCCAGCAGCCCCGGCGGGGGGTATTCCTACGAGCAGTACTTC. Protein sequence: CASSPGGGYSYEQYF. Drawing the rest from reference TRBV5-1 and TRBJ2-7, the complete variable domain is KAGVTQTPRYLIKTRGQQVTLSCSPISGHRSVSWYQQTPGQGLQFLFEYFSETQRNKGNFPGRFSGRQFSNSRSEMNVSTLELGDSALYLCASSPGGGYSYEQYFGPGTRLTVT.

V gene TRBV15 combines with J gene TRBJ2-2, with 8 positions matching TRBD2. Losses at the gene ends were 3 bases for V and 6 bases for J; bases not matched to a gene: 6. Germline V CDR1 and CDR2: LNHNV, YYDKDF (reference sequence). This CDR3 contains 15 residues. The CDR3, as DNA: TGTGCCACCAGCAGGACGGGAGGGCCCCCCGGGGAGCTGTTTTTT. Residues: CATSRTGGPPGELFF.

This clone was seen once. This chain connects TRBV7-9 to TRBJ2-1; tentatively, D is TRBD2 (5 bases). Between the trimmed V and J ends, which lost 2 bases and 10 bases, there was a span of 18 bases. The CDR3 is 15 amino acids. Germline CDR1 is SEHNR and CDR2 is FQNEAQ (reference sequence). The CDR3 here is CASSLTDQSGEEQFF. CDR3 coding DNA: TGTGCCAGCAGCTTAACGGACCAAAGCGGAGAGGAGCAGTTCTTC.

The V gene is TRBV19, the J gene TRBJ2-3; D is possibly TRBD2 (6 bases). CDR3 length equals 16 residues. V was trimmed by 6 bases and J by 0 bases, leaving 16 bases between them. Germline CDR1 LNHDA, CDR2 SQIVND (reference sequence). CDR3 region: CASRLSSASSTDTQYF. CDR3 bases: TGTGCCAGTAGACTTTCTAGCGCCTCTAGCACAGATACGCAGTATTTT.

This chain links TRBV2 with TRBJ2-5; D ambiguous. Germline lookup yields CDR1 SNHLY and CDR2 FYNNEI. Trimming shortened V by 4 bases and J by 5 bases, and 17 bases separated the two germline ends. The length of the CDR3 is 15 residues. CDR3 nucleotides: TGTGCCAGCAGTGTGAACAGTCTTATTTCTGAGACCCAGTACTTC. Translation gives CASSVNSLISETQYF.

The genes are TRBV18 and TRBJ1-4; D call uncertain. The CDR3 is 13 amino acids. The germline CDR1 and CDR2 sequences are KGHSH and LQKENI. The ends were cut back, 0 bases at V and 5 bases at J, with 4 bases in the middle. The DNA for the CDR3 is TGTGCCAGCTCACCACCCTTGAATGAAAAACTGTTTTTT. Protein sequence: CASSPPLNEKLFF.

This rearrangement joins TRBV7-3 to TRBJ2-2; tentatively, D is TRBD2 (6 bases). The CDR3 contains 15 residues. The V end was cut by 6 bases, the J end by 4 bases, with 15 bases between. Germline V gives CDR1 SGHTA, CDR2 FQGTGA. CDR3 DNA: TGTGCCAGCAGGCTCCGACTAGACGTCACCGGGGAGCTGTTTTTT. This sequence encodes CASRLRLDVTGELFF.

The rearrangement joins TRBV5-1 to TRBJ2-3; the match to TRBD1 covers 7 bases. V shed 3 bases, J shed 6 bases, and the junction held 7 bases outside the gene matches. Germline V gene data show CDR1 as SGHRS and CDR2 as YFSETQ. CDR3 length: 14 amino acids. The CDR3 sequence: CASSYGDSSDTQYF. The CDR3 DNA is TGCGCCAGCAGCTACGGGGACAGTTCCGATACGCAGTATTTT.

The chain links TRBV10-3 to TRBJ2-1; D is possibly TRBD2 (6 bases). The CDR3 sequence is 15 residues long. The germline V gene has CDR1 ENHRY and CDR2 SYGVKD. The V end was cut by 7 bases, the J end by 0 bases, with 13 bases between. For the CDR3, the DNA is TGTGCCATCACCAGTAGCGGAAGCTCCTACAATGAGCAGTTCTTC. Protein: CAITSSGSSYNEQFF.

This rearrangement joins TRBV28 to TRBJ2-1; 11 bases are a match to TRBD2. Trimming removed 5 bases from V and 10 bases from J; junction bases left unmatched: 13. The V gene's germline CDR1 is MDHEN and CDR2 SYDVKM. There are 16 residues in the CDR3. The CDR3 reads CASSRTSGRGAVEQFF. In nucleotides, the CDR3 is TGTGCCAGCAGTCGCACTAGCGGGAGAGGAGCGGTGGAGCAGTTCTTC.

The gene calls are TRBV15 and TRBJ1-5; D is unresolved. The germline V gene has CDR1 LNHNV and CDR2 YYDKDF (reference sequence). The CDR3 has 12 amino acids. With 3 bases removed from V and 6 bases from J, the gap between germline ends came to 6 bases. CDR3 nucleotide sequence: TGTGCCACCAGCAGTTTAATTCAGCCCCAGCATTTT. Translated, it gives CATSSLIQPQHF.

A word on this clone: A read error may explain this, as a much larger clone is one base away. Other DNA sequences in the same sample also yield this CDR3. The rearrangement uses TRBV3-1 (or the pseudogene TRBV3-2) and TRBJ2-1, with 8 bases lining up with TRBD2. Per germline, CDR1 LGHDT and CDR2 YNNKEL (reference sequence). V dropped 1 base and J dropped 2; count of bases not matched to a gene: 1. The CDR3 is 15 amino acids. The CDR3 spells CASSQGTSPYNEQFF. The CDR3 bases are TGTGCCAGCAGCCAAGGGACTAGCCCCTACAATGAGCAGTTCTTC.

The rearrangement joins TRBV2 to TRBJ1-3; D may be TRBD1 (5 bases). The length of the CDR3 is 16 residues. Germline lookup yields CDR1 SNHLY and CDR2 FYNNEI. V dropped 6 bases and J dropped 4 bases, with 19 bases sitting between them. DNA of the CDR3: TGTGCCAGCAGCCCGGAGATCCCACAGGTCGGAAACACCATATATTTT. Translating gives CASSPEIPQVGNTIYF.

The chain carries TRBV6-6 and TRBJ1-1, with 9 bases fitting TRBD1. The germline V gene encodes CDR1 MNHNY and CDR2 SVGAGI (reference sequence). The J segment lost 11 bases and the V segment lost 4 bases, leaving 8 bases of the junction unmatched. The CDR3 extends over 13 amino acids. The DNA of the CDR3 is TGTGCCAGCAGTTTAGAACAGGGGGCGAGTGCTTTCTTT. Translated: CASSLEQGASAFF.

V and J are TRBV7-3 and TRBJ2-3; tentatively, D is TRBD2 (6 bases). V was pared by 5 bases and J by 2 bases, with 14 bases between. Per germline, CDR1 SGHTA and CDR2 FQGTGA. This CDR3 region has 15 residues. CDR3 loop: CASSPGGGYTDTQYF. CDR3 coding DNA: TGTGCCAGCAGCCCCGGGGGAGGATACACAGATACGCAGTATTTT.

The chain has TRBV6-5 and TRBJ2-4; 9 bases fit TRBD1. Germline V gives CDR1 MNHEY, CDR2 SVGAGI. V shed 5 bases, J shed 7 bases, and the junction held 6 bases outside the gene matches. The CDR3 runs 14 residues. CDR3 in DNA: TGTGCCAGCAGTCCGGACAGGGGAGGGAACATTCAGTACTTC. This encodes CASSPDRGGNIQYF.

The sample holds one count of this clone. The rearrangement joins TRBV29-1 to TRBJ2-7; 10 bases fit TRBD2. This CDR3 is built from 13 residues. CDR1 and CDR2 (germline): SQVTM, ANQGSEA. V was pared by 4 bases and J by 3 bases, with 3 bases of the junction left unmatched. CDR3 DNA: TGCAGCGTTGTCAGCGGGAGGGGCTACGAGCAGTACTTC. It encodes CSVVSGRGYEQYF.

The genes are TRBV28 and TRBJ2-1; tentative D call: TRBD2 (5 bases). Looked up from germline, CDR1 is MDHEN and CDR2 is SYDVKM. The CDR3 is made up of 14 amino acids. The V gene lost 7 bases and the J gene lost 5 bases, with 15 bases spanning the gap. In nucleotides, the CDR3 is TGTGCCAGCATTTCAACTAGTACCCACAATGAGCAGTTCTTC. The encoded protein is CASISTSTHNEQFF.